These T cell receptor beta chains were read from a single sample in a study of T-cell reconstitution after alpha-beta-depleted transplantation in children. Each CDR3 protein gets one entry after TCRdb re-called the PCR reads with MiXCR. This repertoire shows 250,000 to 350,000 distinct CDR3 sequences, about 10% found once; its top ten account for 10%. The specimen was PBMCs from the stem cell graft donor, collected from the stem cell graft. Every receptor here comes from a human donor who donated a stem cell graft to a child with SCID. Each CDR3 is given with its conserved first and last residue. The order of the fields is D gene, J gene, V gene, CDR3 protein. D genes are given only for firm matches.

TRBD2	TRBJ2-1	TRBV7-3	CASSLSSRGGYNEQFF
TRBD1	TRBJ2-3	TRBV7-8	CASSARQGWSTDTQYF
TRBD2	TRBJ2-5	TRBV5-1	CASSLASSGGTETQYF
NA	TRBJ2-7	TRBV2	CASRVDSWEKYF
NA	TRBJ2-7	TRBV5-1	CASSLITGTSHYEQYF
TRBD1	TRBJ1-1	TRBV20-1	CSAREDRGRVMDTEAFF
TRBD1	TRBJ2-3	TRBV20-1	CSLFPPTGKGGHPTDTQYF
NA	TRBJ2-3	TRBV3-1	CASTQLGTGTDTQYF
NA	TRBJ2-3	TRBV7-6	CASSSMTADTQYF
TRBD1	TRBJ2-1	TRBV11-2	CASSFIGGFGQGYNEQFF
TRBD1	TRBJ1-2	TRBV5-1	CASSIGTDLGGYTF
NA	TRBJ2-7	TRBV10-3	CAISEASRRDEQYF
NA	TRBJ2-1	TRBV9	CASSHATSNYNEQFF
NA	TRBJ1-1	TRBV19	CASSMGNTEAFF
NA	TRBJ1-2	TRBV29-1	CSVVEGDNYGYTF
TRBD1	TRBJ2-5	TRBV2	CASSREPGGDETQYF
NA	TRBJ2-7	TRBV4-1	CASSQAGEVYEQYF
TRBD1	TRBJ2-7	TRBV5-1	CASSSTGDEQYF
NA	TRBJ2-2	TRBV6-4	CASRQTVVTGELFF
NA	TRBJ1-2	TRBV7-8	CASSLKGFGANYGYTF
NA	TRBJ2-4	TRBV7-9	CASSPPGPLAKNIQYF
NA	TRBJ2-3	TRBV5-6	CASSFVEGASTDTQYF
NA	TRBJ2-7	TRBV19	CASSTLPGFSYEQYF
TRBD2	TRBJ2-7	TRBV20-1	CSARSLAGDSYEQYF
NA	TRBJ2-7	TRBV20-1	CSARDGAGSYEQYF
TRBD1	TRBJ2-3	TRBV5-1	CASSTTGDRALTDTQYF
TRBD2	TRBJ2-7	TRBV20-1	CSARAGTSSHEQYF
NA	TRBJ2-3	TRBV3-1	CASSSVGTTDTQYF
TRBD1	TRBJ2-5	TRBV12-3/TRBV12-4	CASSTQGGGKETQYF
NA	TRBJ2-5	TRBV29-1	CSVGQFQETQYF
NA	TRBJ1-6	TRBV10-3	CAIRDGGSAPLHF
TRBD1	TRBJ1-6	TRBV20-1	CSARDRIQGVSSPLHF
TRBD1	TRBJ2-7	TRBV20-1	CSARQGAYEQYF
TRBD2	TRBJ2-1	TRBV7-3	CASSSSSGGYNEQFF
TRBD2	TRBJ2-1	TRBV6-1	CASSVLAGASNEQFF
NA	TRBJ2-3	TRBV2	CASKADPRGTDTQYF
NA	TRBJ1-5	TRBV20-1	CSASRVDQPQHF
NA	TRBJ1-5	TRBV6-5	CASSYDGGGNQPQHF
NA	TRBJ2-1	TRBV5-1	CASSLVQNSGSEQFF
NA	TRBJ2-1	TRBV5-1	CASSLIQGNEQFF
NA	TRBJ2-1	TRBV3-1	CASSPTGMNNNEQFF
NA	TRBJ2-3	TRBV29-1	CSVDNVRSVFSTDTQYF